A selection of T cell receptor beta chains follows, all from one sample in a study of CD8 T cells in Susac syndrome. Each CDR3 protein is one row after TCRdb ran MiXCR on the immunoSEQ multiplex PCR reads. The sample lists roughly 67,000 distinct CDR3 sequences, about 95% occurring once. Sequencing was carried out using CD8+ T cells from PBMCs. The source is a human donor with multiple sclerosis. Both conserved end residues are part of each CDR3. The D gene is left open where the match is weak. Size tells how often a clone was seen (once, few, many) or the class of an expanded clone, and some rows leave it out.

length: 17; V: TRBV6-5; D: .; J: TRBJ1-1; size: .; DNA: TGTGCCAGCAGTTACTCGAATTGGCGGGGAGCGAACACTGAAGCTTTCTTT; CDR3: CASSYSNWRGANTEAFF
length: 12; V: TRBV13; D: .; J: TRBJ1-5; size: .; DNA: TGTGCCAGCAGCACCCGCAGTAATCCCCAGCATTTT; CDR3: CASSTRSNPQHF
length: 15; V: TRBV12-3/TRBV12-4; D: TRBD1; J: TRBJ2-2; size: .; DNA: TGTGCCAGCAGTTTGGGACAGGAGAACACCGGGGAGCTGTTTTTT; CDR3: CASSLGQENTGELFF
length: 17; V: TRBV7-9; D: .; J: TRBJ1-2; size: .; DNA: TGTGCCAGCAGCTCCGAGGGACGGAAAACGTTGTATGGTGGCTACACCTTC; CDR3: CASSSEGRKTLYGGYTF
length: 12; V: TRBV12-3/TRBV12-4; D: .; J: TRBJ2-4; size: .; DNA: TGTGCCAGCAGTTTCGGGGGAAACATTCAGTACTTC; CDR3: CASSFGGNIQYF
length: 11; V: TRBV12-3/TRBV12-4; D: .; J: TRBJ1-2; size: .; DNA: TGTGCCAGCAGTGTAGATCGTGGCTACACCTTC; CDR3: CASSVDRGYTF
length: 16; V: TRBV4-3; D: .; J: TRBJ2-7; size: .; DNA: TGCGCCAGCAGCCAAGTTCTTGGCGGGGCTGACTACGAGCAGTACTTC; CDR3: CASSQVLGGADYEQYF
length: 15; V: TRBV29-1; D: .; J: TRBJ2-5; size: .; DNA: TGCAGCGTGACCGGCAAGGGATTGGGCCAAGAGACCCAGTACTTC; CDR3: CSVTGKGLGQETQYF
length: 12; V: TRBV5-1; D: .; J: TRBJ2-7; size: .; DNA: TGCGCCAGCAGCTTGTACTCAGACGAGCAGTACTTC; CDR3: CASSLYSDEQYF
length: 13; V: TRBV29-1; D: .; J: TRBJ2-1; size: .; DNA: TGCAGCGTTGACGTCCGGGGCTACAATGAGCAGTTCTTC; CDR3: CSVDVRGYNEQFF
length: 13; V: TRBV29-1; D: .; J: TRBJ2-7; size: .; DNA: TGCAGCGTTGACCATGCAGGCGGCTACGAGCAGTACTTC; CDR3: CSVDHAGGYEQYF
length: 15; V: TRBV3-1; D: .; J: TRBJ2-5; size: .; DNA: TGTGCCAGCAGCCAAGATCTGGGGGCCGGAGAGACCCAGTACTTC; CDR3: CASSQDLGAGETQYF
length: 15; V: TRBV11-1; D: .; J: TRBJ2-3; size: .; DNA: TGTGCCAGCACCCCCCGACCCCGAGGCGCAGATACGCAGTATTTT; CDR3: CASTPRPRGADTQYF
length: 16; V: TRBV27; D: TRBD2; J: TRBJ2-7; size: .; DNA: TGTGCCAGCAGCCTCAGCTTTAGCGGGGGGTTCTACGAGCAGTACTTC; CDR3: CASSLSFSGGFYEQYF
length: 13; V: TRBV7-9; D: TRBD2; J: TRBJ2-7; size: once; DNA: TGTGCCAGCAGGGGGACTAGGACCTACGAGCAGTACTTC; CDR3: CASRGTRTYEQYF
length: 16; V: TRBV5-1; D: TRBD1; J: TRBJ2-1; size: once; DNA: TGCGCCAGCAGCTTGGCGGGGGACAGGGGACGCAATGAGCAGTTCTTC; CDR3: CASSLAGDRGRNEQFF
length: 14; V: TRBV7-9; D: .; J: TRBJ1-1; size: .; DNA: TGTGCCAGCAGCCGTGAAGGTGACCATGCTGAAGCTTTCTTT; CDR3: CASSREGDHAEAFF
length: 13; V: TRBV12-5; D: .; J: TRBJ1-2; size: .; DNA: TGTGCTAGTGGTTTGGAGCCCTACTATGGCTACACCTTC; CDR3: CASGLEPYYGYTF
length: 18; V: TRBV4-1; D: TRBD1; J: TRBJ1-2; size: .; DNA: TGCGCCAGCAGCCAAGTGGGGACAGGGGACCCCTACTTCTATGGCTACACCTTC; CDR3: CASSQVGTGDPYFYGYTF
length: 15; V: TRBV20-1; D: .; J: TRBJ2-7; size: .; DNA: TGCAGTGCTAGAGGTGCCTTATCCTCCTCCTACGAGCAGTACTTC; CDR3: CSARGALSSSYEQYF
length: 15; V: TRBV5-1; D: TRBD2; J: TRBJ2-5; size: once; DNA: TGCGCCAGCAGCCAACTAGCGGGAGTAGGAGAGACCCAGTACTTC; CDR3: CASSQLAGVGETQYF
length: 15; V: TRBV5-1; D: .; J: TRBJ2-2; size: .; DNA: TGCGCCAGCAGCTTGGGTCTGGACGGGACCGGGGAGCTGTTTTTT; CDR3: CASSLGLDGTGELFF